What follows are 19 T cell receptor beta chains derived from one specimen sequenced in a study of T cell repertoires in cytomegalovirus infection. TCRdb processed the reads anew with MiXCR; each CDR3 protein has one entry. Of approximately 500,000 distinct CDR3 sequences listed, approximately 15% are singletons. The specimen sequenced was CD8+ T cells from PBMCs. The receptors were gathered from a human donor in good health (CMV status not recorded). Some clones in this sample may be carry-over from other donors' samples.

The chain carries TRBV6-1 and TRBJ2-2, with TRBD2 matching 10 bases. CDR1 and CDR2 (germline): MNHNS, SASEGT. There are 18 residues in the CDR3. J lost 4 bases, V lost 5 bases, and 13 bases had no gene match. The CDR3 nucleotides read TGTGCCAGCAGTCCCGCAGGACTAGCGGATGAAAGCACCGGGGAGCTGTTTTTT. Encoded protein: CASSPAGLADESTGELFF.

This clonotype was counted ten times or more. The chain has TRBV19 and TRBJ1-1; D perhaps matches TRBD1 (6 bases). Germline CDR1 and CDR2: LNHDA and SQIVND (reference sequence). Trimming left V 3 bases short and J 4 bases short, with 9 bases between. The CDR3 has 13 amino acids. The CDR3: CASSIGTPTEAFF. DNA of the CDR3: TGTGCCAGTAGTATCGGGACACCCACTGAAGCTTTCTTT.

This clonotype has only a few counts. The rearrangement links TRBV19 to TRBJ2-7; 7 bases are a match to TRBD2. Per the germline V gene, CDR1 is LNHDA and CDR2 is SQIVND (reference sequence). CDR3 size: 13 residues. V lost 1 base and J lost 7; bases outside the gene matches: 4. Here the CDR3 DNA reads TGTGCCAGTAGTATAGGTCTACTAGCGGAGCAGTACTTC. This sequence encodes CASSIGLLAEQYF.

V gene TRBV13 combines with J gene TRBJ1-1; 9 nucleotides line up with TRBD1. CDR1 is PRHDT and CDR2 is FYEKMQ in the germline V gene (reference sequence). There are 15 residues in the CDR3. Trimming cost V 1 base and J 5 bases; bases outside gene matches: 5. CDR3 amino acids: CASSLDRGRETEAFF. CDR3 nucleotides: TGTGCCAGCAGCTTAGACAGGGGGCGAGAAACTGAAGCTTTCTTT.

Concerning this clonotype itself: This clone may be a read error of a much larger clone one base away. The chain is built from TRBV20-1 and TRBJ1-1, with D hard to call. The CDR3 totals 11 residues. In germline, CDR1 is DFQATT, CDR2 SNEGSKA (reference sequence). Trimming removed 0 bases at V and 2 bases at J, with 1 base between. The CDR3 nucleotides read TGCAGTGCTAGAGATAACACTGAAGCTTTCTTT. Amino acids: CSARDNTEAFF.

This clonotype was detected ten times or more. V gene TRBV7-3 combines with J gene TRBJ2-2, with D unclear. This CDR3 is built from 13 residues. Germline CDR1 SGHTA, CDR2 FQGTGA. Trimming stripped 5 bases from V and 1 base from J, with 5 bases between. This chain's CDR3 is CASSPENTGELFF. In DNA form, the CDR3 reads TGTGCCAGCAGCCCAGAGAACACCGGGGAGCTGTTTTTT.

This clonotype came up many times. This rearrangement joins TRBV27 to TRBJ1-1; D possibly corresponds to TRBD1 (5 bases). V was trimmed by 8 bases and J by 6 bases, leaving 13 bases between them. The CDR3 is made up of 12 amino acids. Germline loops: CDR1 MNHEY, CDR2 SMNVEV (reference sequence). The CDR3 bases are TGTGCCAGCTTTATCTCAGGGTCTGAAGCTTTCTTT. It translates to CASFISGSEAFF.

This clonotype was detected only a few times. The chain couples TRBV6-2 or TRBV6-3 to TRBJ2-1, with 8 bases identical to TRBD1. CDR3 length: 17 amino acids. The V and J ends lost 3 bases and 3 bases, in that order; junction bases with no gene match: 10. Per germline, CDR1 MNHEY and CDR2 SVGEGT. The CDR3 bases are TGTGCCAGCAGTTATCGCGGGACAGGCGTACTCTACAATGAGCAGTTCTTC. Translation: CASSYRGTGVLYNEQFF.

The sample holds many counts of this clonotype. The chain couples TRBV7-2 to TRBJ2-1; D unclear. V was pared by 7 bases and J by 10 bases, with 14 bases between. Germline V gene sequence: CDR1 SGHTA, CDR2 FQGNSA. The length of the CDR3 is 12 residues. CDR3 in amino acids: CASTRAPPEQFF. DNA for the CDR3: TGTGCCAGCACCCGAGCCCCTCCAGAGCAGTTCTTC.

This clonotype was observed a few times. The CDR3, as DNA: TGCAGTGCTAGGGTTGCATTAGCGGGAGGGCGGAATGAGCAGTTCTTC. As protein: CSARVALAGGRNEQFF. The chain employs TRBV20-1 and TRBJ2-1; 11 bases map to TRBD2. The CDR3 consists of 16 residues. CDR1 is DFQATT and CDR2 is SNEGSKA in the germline V gene (reference sequence). V was clipped by 3 bases and J by 7 bases; unmatched bases: 11.

At least ten counts were recorded for this clonotype. The chain couples TRBV6-1 to TRBJ2-7; TRBD1 agrees at 7 bases. V lost 2 bases to trimming and J lost 2 bases; unmatched junction nucleotides: 9. Germline CDR1 reads MNHNS; CDR2 reads SASEGT. CDR3 length: 16 residues. The CDR3 bases are TGTGCCAGCAGTGAAAGGGGGCAAATAGCCGCCTACGAGCAGTACTTC. Its protein is CASSERGQIAAYEQYF.

This clonotype turned up a few times. The chain has TRBV27 and TRBJ1-1, with TRBD1 as a possible D gene (5 bases). The length of the CDR3 is 15 residues. CDR1 MNHEY and CDR2 SMNVEV come from the germline V gene (reference sequence). The ends were cut back, 3 bases at V and 6 bases at J, with 17 bases in the middle. The CDR3 DNA is TGTGCCAGCAGTTTGGCGCCAGGGCCTTTCGCTGAAGCTTTCTTT. Translating gives CASSLAPGPFAEAFF.

This clonotype was counted many times. The chain uses TRBV7-6 and TRBJ2-7; possibly TRBD2 for D (6 bases). The length of the CDR3 is 15 residues. The V and J ends lost 1 base and 1 base respectively, with 11 bases between them. Germline values: CDR1 SGHVS, CDR2 FNYEAQ. The CDR3 DNA reads TGTGCCAGCAGCTTAGGGGACTCCCTGTCCTACGAGCAGTACTTC. Encoded protein: CASSLGDSLSYEQYF.

In this sample, this clonotype turned up many times. This sequence joins TRBV7-9 and TRBJ2-7; D is unresolved. Germline-derived CDR1 and CDR2 are SEHNR and FQNEAQ (reference sequence). The ends were cut back, 3 bases at V and 7 bases at J, with 10 bases in the middle. This CDR3 is 12 amino acids long. The CDR3: CASSLDRREQYF. Here the CDR3 DNA reads TGTGCCAGCAGCTTGGATCGTCGGGAGCAGTACTTC.

The sample holds a few counts of this clonotype. The V call is TRBV5-1, the J call TRBJ2-2; no clear D gene. In germline, CDR1 is SGHRS, CDR2 YFSETQ. Trimming shortened V by 0 bases and J by 8 bases, and 5 bases separated the two germline ends. The CDR3 runs to 12 residues. The CDR3: CASSLVEGELFF. The CDR3 region has the DNA TGCGCCAGCAGCTTGGTCGAGGGGGAGCTGTTTTTT.

This sequence joins TRBV19 and TRBJ2-7, with 9 nucleotides matching TRBD2. The CDR3 covers 17 residues. With 1 base clipped from V and 2 bases from J, the junction kept 9 bases outside the gene matches. Germline V gene data show CDR1 as LNHDA and CDR2 as SQIVND (reference sequence). CDR3 amino acids: CASSIAVGTSLPYEQYF. Written as DNA, the CDR3 is TGTGCCAGTAGTATAGCGGTCGGGACTAGCTTACCCTACGAGCAGTACTTC. The whole variable domain, filled in from reference TRBV19 and TRBJ2-7, reads DGGITQSPKYLFRKEGQNVTLSCEQNLNHDAMYWYRQDPGQGLRLIYYSQIVNDFQKGDIAEGYSVSREKKESFPLTVTSAQKNPTAFYLCASSIAVGTSLPYEQYFGPGTRLTVT.

V usage is TRBV7-6 and J usage is TRBJ2-7, with 8 bases identical to TRBD2. CDR3 length: 17 residues. Germline CDR1 and CDR2: SGHVS and FNYEAQ. The J segment lost 0 bases and the V segment lost 5 bases, leaving 12 bases of the junction unmatched. CDR3 region: CASSPQTGGPDSYEQYF. In DNA, the CDR3 is TGTGCCAGCAGCCCCCAAACGGGGGGGCCAGACTCCTACGAGCAGTACTTC.

The V and J genes are TRBV19 and TRBJ1-5; weak D call: TRBD1 (6 bases). CDR3 length: 15 residues. The germline CDR1 and CDR2 sequences are LNHDA and SQIVND (reference sequence). Trimming left V 7 bases short and J 3 bases short, with 16 bases between. The CDR3 loop is CASIGKQGANQPQHF. The CDR3 nucleotides read TGTGCCAGTATTGGGAAACAGGGAGCCAATCAGCCCCAGCATTTT.

The genes are TRBV27 and TRBJ2-3, with D possibly matching TRBD2 (5 bases). V was shortened by 6 bases and J by 2 bases, with 15 bases between the two germline ends. The CDR3 has 15 amino acids. Germline CDR1 MNHEY, CDR2 SMNVEV (reference sequence). The CDR3 sequence is CASSLDYPHTDTQYF. The CDR3 DNA sequence: TGTGCCAGCAGCTTAGACTACCCTCACACAGATACGCAGTATTTT.